The TCR beta chain under discussion was sequenced for a study of tissue T cells after allogeneic stem cell transplantation. This clone was seen a few times. One junction end does not reproduce the germline sequence, and a read error may be involved. TCRdb keeps only in-frame clones here, not all; method: immunoSEQ multiplex PCR. The data show more than 1,200 clones, roughly four fifths seen once. This CDR3 contains 15 residues. The germline CDR1 and CDR2 sequences are LGHDT and YNNKEL (reference sequence). Sequences were derived from spleen tissue, sampled at autopsy. The receptor was derived from a male patient aged 35 to 75 with steroid-refractory graft-versus-host disease after an allogeneic stem cell transplant. The T cells may come from the graft donor. The chain couples TRBV3-1 (or the pseudogene TRBV3-2) to TRBJ2-1; D remains ambiguous. The CDR3 protein is CASSGIDPSDNEQFF. The CDR3, as DNA: TGTGCCAGCAGCGGTATCGATCCCTCCGACAATGAGCAGTTCTTC.